The 18 T cell receptor beta chains below all came from one sample that was sequenced in a study of blood T cell repertoires in COVID-19. Clones were sequenced by immunoSEQ multiplex PCR, and TCRdb holds only the in-frame ones, with some missing. The sample has approximately 240,000 clones, around 90% seen once. Sequenced material: peripheral blood. All receptors derive from a man aged 25 to 45 with COVID-19, enrolled during active disease.

CDR3 in DNA: TGTGCCAGCAGCCAAGGAGGGATCTCTGGAAACACCATATATTTT. Its protein product is CASSQGGISGNTIYF. The chain combines TRBV3-1 (or the pseudogene TRBV3-2) with TRBJ1-3; no reliable D call. The CDR3 loop spans 15 amino acids. Per the germline V gene, CDR1 is LGHDT and CDR2 is YNNKEL (reference sequence). With 1 base removed from V and 0 bases from J, the gap between germline ends came to 7 bases.

The chain links TRBV10-3 to TRBJ1-1; TRBD1 matches 9 bases. There are 14 residues in the CDR3. Trimming took 7 bases from V and 8 from J; bases not matched to a gene: 11. The germline V gene has CDR1 ENHRY and CDR2 SYGVKD. CDR3 sequence: CAINPGQGRKEAFF. CDR3 nucleotide sequence: TGTGCCATCAACCCCGGACAGGGGCGAAAAGAAGCTTTCTTT.

V and J are TRBV29-1 and TRBJ1-1; no definite D call. CDR1 is SQVTM, CDR2 ANQGSEA, per germline. The CDR3 sequence is 10 residues long. Deletions cut 3 bases from V and 5 bases from J, with 4 bases between. CDR3 sequence (DNA): TGCAGCGTTGATTTAACTGAAGCTTTCTTT. This gives the protein CSVDLTEAFF.

This chain connects TRBV6-5 to TRBJ1-2; D not resolved. CDR3 length: 11 amino acids. The V gene's germline CDR1 is MNHEY and CDR2 SVGAGI. V shed 6 bases and J shed 8 bases, with 10 bases lying between them. The CDR3 region has the DNA TGTGCCAGCAGCTTGGGAGGGGGCTACACCTTC. Residues: CASSLGGGYTF.

The rearrangement uses TRBV3-1 (or the pseudogene TRBV3-2) and TRBJ2-5; 8 positions agree with TRBD2. This CDR3 region has 18 residues. Germline V gene sequence: CDR1 LGHDT, CDR2 YNNKEL (reference sequence). The junction had 19 bases not matched to a gene; V was cut back by 5 bases and J by 5 bases. CDR3 region: CASSLEATSGAVWETQYF. The CDR3 bases are TGTGCCAGCAGCTTAGAAGCTACTAGCGGAGCCGTATGGGAGACCCAGTACTTC.

This clone has just one count. The chain couples TRBV2 to TRBJ1-1; D may be TRBD1 (6 bases). CDR1 is SNHLY, CDR2 FYNNEI, per germline. Trimming removed 7 bases at V and 4 bases at J, with 10 bases between. The CDR3 is 12 amino acids. The CDR3 region has the DNA TGTGCCAGCACAGGGGAGCTCACTGAAGCTTTCTTT. Translating it yields CASTGELTEAFF.

This clone appeared once. This CDR3 is CASSKTGYNEQFF. The DNA of the CDR3 is TGTGCCAGCAGTAAGACAGGCTACAATGAGCAGTTCTTC. The V and J genes are TRBV27 and TRBJ2-1; D perhaps matches TRBD1 (6 bases). Germline V gene lookup returns CDR1 MNHEY and CDR2 SMNVEV (reference sequence). The CDR3 is 13 amino acids. Trimming removed 5 bases from V and 3 bases from J, with 8 bases in between.

This rearrangement joins TRBV3-1 (or the pseudogene TRBV3-2) to TRBJ1-2; 7 positions agree with TRBD1. Germline-derived CDR1 and CDR2 are LGHDT and YNNKEL (reference sequence). The V gene end was trimmed by 3 bases and the J gene end by 0 bases; junction bases not matched to a gene: 4. The CDR3 covers 15 residues. The CDR3 coding sequence is TGTGCCAGCAGCCACCGACAGGGAACTAACTATGGCTACACCTTC. This translates into CASSHRQGTNYGYTF.

This chain connects TRBV9 to TRBJ1-6, with unresolved D. This CDR3 is built from 15 residues. The ends were cut back, 4 bases at V and 1 base at J, with 9 bases in the middle. Germline-derived CDR1 and CDR2 are SGDLS and YYNGEE. The DNA for the CDR3 is TGTGCCAGCAGCCCGCGGTATTCCTATAATTCACCCCTCCACTTT. It translates to CASSPRYSYNSPLHF.

This clone was seen only a few times. The chain has TRBV28 and TRBJ1-1, with no clear D. CDR3 length: 14 amino acids. V gave up 6 bases and J gave up 1 base, with 12 bases separating them. Germline loops: CDR1 MDHEN, CDR2 SYDVKM. The CDR3 coding sequence is TGTGCCAGCAGCTCTGGGCGAAGGAACACTGAAGCTTTCTTT. It encodes CASSSGRRNTEAFF.

V is TRBV7-7 and J is TRBJ2-5; 8 nucleotides match TRBD1. The CDR3 loop spans 15 amino acids. V shed 0 bases and J 2 bases; nucleotides not matched to a gene: 2. Germline V CDR1 and CDR2: SSHAT, FNYEAQ (reference sequence). As DNA, the CDR3 is TGTGCCAGCAGCTTAGCCGGGACAGGACAAGAGACCCAGTACTTC. It encodes CASSLAGTGQETQYF.

The V gene is TRBV5-1, the J gene TRBJ1-4; a weak D match, TRBD1 (6 bases). Trimming took off 2 bases at V and 8 bases at J, with 10 bases between the two ends. The CDR3 runs to 13 residues. Looked up from germline, CDR1 is SGHRS and CDR2 is YFSETQ. Here the CDR3 reads CASSLNTGEKLFF. CDR3 DNA: TGCGCCAGCAGCTTAAACACAGGGGAAAAACTGTTTTTT.

The V gene is TRBV11-2, the J gene TRBJ2-5; D possibly corresponds to TRBD1 (5 bases). The ends were cut back, 1 base at V and 5 bases at J, with 11 bases in the middle. The CDR3 consists of 14 residues. CDR1 and CDR2 from the germline V gene are SGHAT and FQNNGV. CDR3 residues: CASSLGGFTETQYF. CDR3 nucleotide sequence: TGTGCCAGCAGCTTAGGGGGCTTCACGGAGACCCAGTACTTC.

The chain combines TRBV9 with TRBJ2-7; possible D gene TRBD2, 7 bases. Looked up from germline, CDR1 is SGDLS and CDR2 is YYNGEE. The CDR3 runs to 18 residues. Deletions cut 0 bases from V and 2 bases from J, with 21 bases between. The CDR3 spells CASSVGLGGVAATYEQYF. The CDR3 DNA reads TGTGCCAGCAGCGTAGGGTTAGGGGGGGTAGCGGCTACCTACGAGCAGTACTTC. The whole variable domain, filled in from reference TRBV9 and TRBJ2-7, reads DSGVTQTPKHLITATGQRVTLRCSPRSGDLSVYWYQQSLDQGLQFLIQYYNGEERAKGNILERFSAQQFPDLHSELNLSSLELGDSALYFCASSVGLGGVAATYEQYFGPGTRLTVT.

The V call is TRBV29-1, the J call TRBJ2-3; maybe TRBD1 (7 bases). This CDR3 comprises 14 residues. Germline V gene sequence: CDR1 SQVTM, CDR2 ANQGSEA. V lost 7 bases to trimming and J lost 6 bases, with 20 bases between them. Here the CDR3 DNA reads TGCAGCGCCCAGGGGGGCGTCGGGGTGGATACGCAGTATTTT. Protein sequence: CSAQGGVGVDTQYF.

The rearrangement joins TRBV6-2 or TRBV6-3 to TRBJ2-2, with 9 nucleotides matching TRBD2. V dropped 3 bases and J dropped 6; count of bases not matched to a gene: 8. Germline V gene lookup returns CDR1 MNHEY and CDR2 SVGEGT. The CDR3 consists of 16 residues. The CDR3 DNA reads TGTGCCAGCAGTTATTCGCGGGGGGGCCTCTCCGGGGAGCTGTTTTTT. This encodes CASSYSRGGLSGELFF.

The chain employs TRBV9 and TRBJ1-2, with 8 bases lining up with TRBD1. V trimming: 3 bases; J trimming: 4 bases; junction bases outside the gene matches: 5. This CDR3 comprises 14 residues. CDR1 and CDR2 from the germline V gene are SGDLS and YYNGEE. The CDR3 DNA reads TGTGCCAGCAGCGCAGGCGGACAGGGCTATGGCTACACCTTC. Amino acid sequence: CASSAGGQGYGYTF.

This clone turned up a few times. The gene calls are TRBV19 and TRBJ1-5; D may be TRBD1 (5 bases). The germline V and J ends were trimmed by 3 bases and 6 bases, with 12 bases remaining between them. Germline lookup yields CDR1 LNHDA and CDR2 SQIVND (reference sequence). The CDR3 consists of 14 residues. The CDR3 sequence: CASSIRGSLQPQHF. Here the CDR3 DNA reads TGTGCCAGTAGTATTAGGGGTTCCCTTCAGCCCCAGCATTTT.